These 12 T cell receptor beta chains came from one sample sequenced in a study of T cell responses to AZD1222 COVID-19 vaccine. Assay used: immunoSEQ multiplex PCR; TCRdb lists only in-frame clones, some missing. The repertoire shows over 130,000 clones; the top ten hold about 2.3%. The sample was peripheral blood. The receptors stem from an adult in good health.

Here the CDR3 reads CASSLPGGQDEQYF. The CDR3 region has the DNA TGTGCCAGCAGCTTACCTGGGGGGCAGGACGAGCAGTACTTC. This sequence joins TRBV13 and TRBJ2-7; TRBD1 or TRBD2 may be the D gene (6 bases each). V shed 2 bases and J shed 5 bases, with 13 bases lying between them. Germline-derived CDR1 and CDR2 are PRHDT and FYEKMQ (reference sequence). The CDR3 loop spans 14 amino acids.

The genes are TRBV5-1 and TRBJ2-1, with 15 bases matching TRBD2. Trimming cost V 4 bases and J 0 bases; bases outside gene matches: 8. Looked up from germline, CDR1 is SGHRS and CDR2 is YFSETQ. The CDR3 sequence is 19 residues long. The CDR3 nucleotides read TGCGCCAGCAGCCCGGGACTAGCGGGGGGCTTAAGCTCCTACAATGAGCAGTTCTTC. This sequence encodes CASSPGLAGGLSSYNEQFF.

The rearrangement joins TRBV6-5 to TRBJ1-4; TRBD1 agrees at 8 bases. The germline V gene has CDR1 MNHEY and CDR2 SVGAGI. The CDR3 contains 15 residues. The V segment lost 6 bases and the J segment 4 bases; nucleotides outside the gene matches: 7. CDR3 coding DNA: TGTGCCAGCAGGGATCCGACAGGGGATAATGAAAAACTGTTTTTT. The encoded protein is CASRDPTGDNEKLFF.

The chain uses TRBV7-9 and TRBJ1-4; no firm D call. V was trimmed by 0 bases and J by 8 bases, leaving 10 bases between them. The CDR3 is made up of 14 amino acids. CDR1 and CDR2 (germline): SEHNR, FQNEAQ (reference sequence). The CDR3 protein is CASSLATGGEKLFF. The CDR3 nucleotides are TGTGCCAGCAGCTTAGCGACGGGAGGCGAAAAACTGTTTTTT.

The chain uses TRBV5-1 and TRBJ2-2, with D possibly TRBD2 on 7 matching bases. V was trimmed by 4 bases and J by 5 bases, leaving 21 bases between them. The CDR3 sequence is 17 residues long. Germline assignment: CDR1 SGHRS and CDR2 YFSETQ. The CDR3, as DNA: TGCGCCAGCAGCCACCTACAGGGAGGGCTTCGAACCGGGGAGCTGTTTTTT. It specifies CASSHLQGGLRTGELFF.

The V gene is TRBV11-2, the J gene TRBJ2-7; TRBD1 aligns across 7 bases. V gave up 1 base and J gave up 6 bases; unmatched junction bases: 3. There are 13 residues in the CDR3. Germline V gene sequence: CDR1 SGHAT, CDR2 FQNNGV. The CDR3 reads CASSLVGQREQYF. In nucleotides, the CDR3 is TGTGCCAGCAGCTTAGTGGGACAGCGCGAGCAGTACTTC.

This sequence joins TRBV6-5 and TRBJ2-7; tentatively, D is TRBD2 (7 bases). The V gene lost 4 bases and the J gene lost 6 bases, with 22 bases spanning the gap. This CDR3 is 16 amino acids long. The germline V gene has CDR1 MNHEY and CDR2 SVGAGI. This chain's CDR3 is CASSFLGAGGHGEQYF. The DNA of the CDR3 is TGTGCCAGCAGTTTCCTAGGGGCCGGGGGGCATGGCGAGCAGTACTTC.

The J gene is TRBJ1-5, the V gene TRBV7-8; weak D call: TRBD1 (6 bases). Trimming stripped 8 bases from V and 9 bases from J, with 23 bases between. Germline CDR1 is SGHVS and CDR2 is FQNEAQ. The CDR3 loop spans 15 amino acids. CDR3 loop: CASEAGQGPPTPQHF. In nucleotides, the CDR3 is TGTGCCAGCGAAGCCGGGCAGGGGCCTCCGACGCCCCAGCATTTT.

The chain carries TRBV4-1 and TRBJ1-6; D may be TRBD1 (6 bases). CDR1 and CDR2 from the germline V gene are MGHRA and YSYEKL. Trimming shortened V by 0 bases and J by 7 bases, and 10 bases separated the two germline ends. The CDR3 runs to 15 residues. The DNA of the CDR3 is TGCGCCAGCAGCCAAGAAAGGGGGAGAAATTCACCCCTCCACTTT. The encoded protein is CASSQERGRNSPLHF.

V gene TRBV19 combines with J gene TRBJ1-1, with 7 bases that match TRBD1. J was trimmed by 1 base and V by 4 bases; bases with no gene match: 6. This CDR3 contains 15 residues. Germline V lookup: CDR1 LNHDA, CDR2 SQIVND (reference sequence). Written as DNA, the CDR3 is TGTGCCAGTAGTACCCAGGGACAGCCGAACACTGAAGCTTTCTTT. Amino acids: CASSTQGQPNTEAFF. The complete variable domain, with remaining parts taken from reference TRBV19 and TRBJ1-1, reads DGGITQSPKYLFRKEGQNVTLSCEQNLNHDAMYWYRQDPGQGLRLIYYSQIVNDFQKGDIAEGYSVSREKKESFPLTVTSAQKNPTAFYLCASSTQGQPNTEAFFGQGTRLTVV.

The CDR3 sequence: CASSLGQGNGYTF. The DNA of the CDR3 is TGTGCCAGCAGCTTGGGACAGGGCAATGGCTACACCTTC. This chain connects TRBV7-9 to TRBJ1-2; 9 nucleotides agree with TRBD1. Trimming removed 3 bases from V and 6 bases from J; junction bases left unmatched: 2. There are 13 residues in the CDR3. Germline CDR1 and CDR2: SEHNR and FQNEAQ (reference sequence).

This sequence joins TRBV3-1 (or the pseudogene TRBV3-2) and TRBJ1-6; no reliable D call. CDR3 length: 13 residues. Germline V CDR1 and CDR2: LGHDT, YNNKEL (reference sequence). V was shortened by 1 base and J by 13 bases, with 11 bases between the two germline ends. Here the CDR3 DNA reads TGTGCCAGCAGCCAAGTTGTGGGTGGTCCCCTCCACTTT. As protein: CASSQVVGGPLHF.